The rows below give T cell receptor beta chains drawn from one sample of a study of blood T cell repertoires in COVID-19. Assay: immunoSEQ multiplex PCR; the TCRdb copy retains only in-frame clones and omits some. The repertoire consists of around 23,000 clones, with approximately 90% occurring once and the leading ten covering more than 10%. Specimen: peripheral blood. These receptors all come from a woman of 80 years or more with active or convalescent COVID-19. The CDR3 runs from the conserved cysteine through the conserved F or W. The D gene is left open where the match is weak. Size is stated for part of the rows, as once, few or many counts, or as a class when the clone is expanded.

V gene: TRBV28
D gene: NA
J gene: TRBJ1-5
clone size: NA
CDR3 protein: CASSLGRAGAQPQHF
CDR3 DNA: TGTGCCAGCAGTTTAGGCCGTGCAGGGGCCCAGCCCCAGCATTTT

V gene: TRBV28
D gene: NA
J gene: TRBJ1-5
clone size: once
CDR3 protein: CASSSTVGSLGVNQPQHF
CDR3 DNA: TGTGCCAGCAGTTCTACTGTCGGGAGCCTGGGTGTCAATCAGCCCCAGCATTTT

V gene: TRBV5-4
D gene: TRBD2
J gene: TRBJ2-5
clone size: NA
CDR3 protein: CASSYGGEETQYF
CDR3 DNA: TGTGCCAGCAGCTACGGGGGGGAAGAGACCCAGTACTTC

V gene: TRBV6-5
D gene: TRBD2
J gene: TRBJ2-6
clone size: NA
CDR3 protein: CASTSGSSGANVLTF
CDR3 DNA: TGTGCCAGTACTAGCGGGAGCTCTGGGGCCAACGTCCTGACTTTC

V gene: TRBV4-1
D gene: NA
J gene: TRBJ1-1
clone size: medium-sized
CDR3 protein: CASSQRTLGRMNTEAFF
CDR3 DNA: TGCGCCAGCAGCCAGCGGACGCTGGGGAGAATGAACACTGAAGCTTTCTTT

V gene: TRBV6-6
D gene: TRBD1
J gene: TRBJ2-7
clone size: NA
CDR3 protein: CASSGDRRIAYEQYF
CDR3 DNA: TGTGCCAGCAGTGGGGACAGGCGGATCGCCTACGAGCAGTACTTC

V gene: TRBV27
D gene: NA
J gene: TRBJ1-4
clone size: NA
CDR3 protein: CASSPGDANEKLFF
CDR3 DNA: TGTGCCAGCAGTCCGGGGGATGCTAATGAAAAACTGTTTTTT

V gene: TRBV30
D gene: NA
J gene: TRBJ2-2
clone size: NA
CDR3 protein: CAWSRRITGELFF
CDR3 DNA: TGTGCCTGGAGTAGGAGGATCACCGGGGAGCTGTTTTTT

V gene: TRBV5-1
D gene: TRBD2
J gene: TRBJ2-3
clone size: once
CDR3 protein: CASSPAGGSHTDTQYF
CDR3 DNA: TGCGCCAGCAGCCCGGCGGGGGGGTCACACACAGATACGCAGTATTTT

V gene: TRBV10-1
D gene: NA
J gene: TRBJ2-1
clone size: NA
CDR3 protein: CASSRGNEQFF
CDR3 DNA: TGCGCCAGCAGCAGGGGCAATGAGCAGTTCTTC

V gene: TRBV28
D gene: NA
J gene: TRBJ1-2
clone size: few
CDR3 protein: CASSLSDRFYGYTF
CDR3 DNA: TGTGCCAGCAGTTTGTCCGACAGGTTCTATGGCTACACCTTC

V gene: TRBV7-9
D gene: NA
J gene: TRBJ1-1
clone size: NA
CDR3 protein: CASSLDRGKNTEAFF
CDR3 DNA: TGTGCCAGCAGCTTGGATCGGGGGAAGAACACTGAAGCTTTCTTT

V gene: TRBV6-1
D gene: TRBD2
J gene: TRBJ2-3
clone size: few
CDR3 protein: CASSDPGTSGLSTDTQYF
CDR3 DNA: TGTGCCAGCAGTGACCCAGGGACTAGCGGGTTAAGCACAGATACGCAGTATTTT

V gene: TRBV7-2
D gene: NA
J gene: TRBJ2-7
clone size: NA
CDR3 protein: CASSLADGTPYEQYF
CDR3 DNA: TGTGCCAGCAGCTTAGCCGACGGGACACCCTACGAGCAGTACTTC

V gene: TRBV18
D gene: NA
J gene: TRBJ1-5
clone size: NA
CDR3 protein: CASSQGYGDQPQHF
CDR3 DNA: TGTGCCAGCTCACAGGGTTACGGGGATCAGCCCCAGCATTTT

V gene: TRBV19
D gene: NA
J gene: TRBJ1-5
clone size: NA
CDR3 protein: CASSMNRLNQPQHF
CDR3 DNA: TGTGCCAGTAGTATGAACAGGTTAAATCAGCCCCAGCATTTT

V gene: TRBV7-6
D gene: TRBD1
J gene: TRBJ2-7
clone size: NA
CDR3 protein: CASSSEGTGDF
CDR3 DNA: TGTGCCAGCAGCTCAGAGGGGACAGGGGACTTC

V gene: TRBV7-2
D gene: NA
J gene: TRBJ1-5
clone size: once
CDR3 protein: CASSLAAGNNQPQHF
CDR3 DNA: TGTGCCAGCAGCTTAGCGGCAGGGAACAATCAGCCCCAGCATTTT

V gene: TRBV9
D gene: TRBD2
J gene: TRBJ2-1
clone size: once
CDR3 protein: CASSGPLADTNEQFF
CDR3 DNA: TGTGCCAGCAGCGGCCCGCTAGCGGATACCAATGAGCAGTTCTTC

V gene: TRBV19
D gene: TRBD1
J gene: TRBJ2-1
clone size: NA
CDR3 protein: CASSIDRGLYNEQFF
CDR3 DNA: TGTGCCAGTAGTATAGACAGGGGGCTGTACAATGAGCAGTTCTTC

V gene: TRBV24-1
D gene: NA
J gene: TRBJ2-5
clone size: NA
CDR3 protein: CATSDLQGQGRETQYF
CDR3 DNA: TGTGCCACCAGTGATTTGCAGGGGCAGGGCAGAGAGACCCAGTACTTC

V gene: TRBV7-2
D gene: NA
J gene: TRBJ1-2
clone size: once
CDR3 protein: CASSLAGPVGYTF
CDR3 DNA: TGTGCCAGCAGCTTAGCGGGCCCGGTTGGCTACACCTTC

V gene: TRBV18
D gene: TRBD1
J gene: TRBJ1-2
clone size: NA
CDR3 protein: CASSPRQGAYTF
CDR3 DNA: TGTGCCAGCTCCCCGAGACAGGGGGCCTACACCTTC

V gene: TRBV20-1
D gene: NA
J gene: TRBJ2-3
clone size: NA
CDR3 protein: CSASSVRTDTQYF
CDR3 DNA: TGCAGTGCTAGTAGCGTCCGCACAGATACGCAGTATTTT

V gene: TRBV19
D gene: TRBD1
J gene: TRBJ1-1
clone size: NA
CDR3 protein: CASRQGGDTEAFF
CDR3 DNA: TGTGCCAGCCGACAGGGTGGAGACACTGAAGCTTTCTTT

V gene: TRBV12-2
D gene: NA
J gene: TRBJ1-4
clone size: NA
CDR3 protein: CASRLAVGDQGVNNEKLFF
CDR3 DNA: TGTGCAAGTCGCTTAGCCGTGGGGGATCAGGGGGTCAATAATGAAAAACTGTTTTTT

V gene: TRBV7-2
D gene: NA
J gene: TRBJ2-6
clone size: NA
CDR3 protein: CASSLFGGQLAGANVLTF
CDR3 DNA: TGTGCCAGCAGCTTATTCGGCGGACAGTTGGCTGGGGCCAACGTCCTGACTTTC

V gene: TRBV10-1
D gene: NA
J gene: TRBJ1-5
clone size: NA
CDR3 protein: CASSQGNQPQHF
CDR3 DNA: TGCGCCAGCAGCCAGGGCAATCAGCCCCAGCATTTT

V gene: TRBV27
D gene: TRBD2
J gene: TRBJ2-1
clone size: NA
CDR3 protein: CASRGLAEYNEQFF
CDR3 DNA: TGTGCCAGCAGAGGACTAGCGGAGTACAATGAGCAGTTCTTC

V gene: TRBV10-3
D gene: TRBD1
J gene: TRBJ1-2
clone size: NA
CDR3 protein: CAIRPGTGKRIHGYTF
CDR3 DNA: TGTGCCATCAGACCCGGGACAGGAAAGAGGATTCATGGCTACACCTTC

V gene: TRBV19
D gene: TRBD1
J gene: TRBJ1-2
clone size: NA
CDR3 protein: CASSSRGQPDDFFYGYTF
CDR3 DNA: TGTGCCAGTAGTTCCCGGGGACAGCCCGACGACTTCTTCTATGGCTACACCTTC

V gene: TRBV4-1
D gene: NA
J gene: TRBJ1-4
clone size: NA
CDR3 protein: CASRVSGQSDEKLFF
CDR3 DNA: TGCGCCAGCAGGGTAAGTGGGCAATCGGATGAAAAACTGTTTTTT

V gene: TRBV7-2
D gene: TRBD1
J gene: TRBJ2-6
clone size: NA
CDR3 protein: CASSFFGTGSSGANVLTF
CDR3 DNA: TGTGCCAGCAGCTTCTTTGGGACAGGGTCTTCTGGGGCCAACGTCCTGACTTTC

V gene: TRBV5-4
D gene: TRBD2
J gene: TRBJ2-7
clone size: NA
CDR3 protein: CASSSGLAGTYEQYF
CDR3 DNA: TGTGCCAGCAGCTCGGGACTAGCGGGCACCTACGAGCAGTACTTC

V gene: TRBV7-9
D gene: NA
J gene: TRBJ1-2
clone size: NA
CDR3 protein: CASSLTEDYGYTF
CDR3 DNA: TGTGCCAGCAGTTTGACAGAAGACTATGGCTACACCTTC

V gene: TRBV3-1/TRBV3-2
D gene: TRBD2
J gene: TRBJ2-7
clone size: NA
CDR3 protein: CASSLRPGLAGGRFSREEQYF
CDR3 DNA: TGTGCCAGCAGCTTAAGACCGGGACTAGCGGGGGGGCGTTTCTCCCGGGAAGAGCAGTACTTC

V gene: TRBV10-3
D gene: TRBD1
J gene: TRBJ2-3
clone size: NA
CDR3 protein: CAISQRGQTLRYLVFTDTQYF
CDR3 DNA: TGTGCCATCAGCCAACGGGGACAGACCCTTCGTTACCTCGTTTTCACAGATACGCAGTATTTT

V gene: TRBV7-9
D gene: NA
J gene: TRBJ1-6
clone size: NA
CDR3 protein: CASSYGQLNNSPLHF
CDR3 DNA: TGTGCCAGCAGCTACGGACAGCTTAATAATTCACCCCTCCACTTT

V gene: TRBV4-3
D gene: TRBD2
J gene: TRBJ2-1
clone size: NA
CDR3 protein: CASSPRSGGVNEQFF
CDR3 DNA: TGCGCCAGCAGCCCCCGCAGCGGGGGGGTCAATGAGCAGTTCTTC

V gene: TRBV5-1
D gene: TRBD2
J gene: TRBJ2-5
clone size: NA
CDR3 protein: CASRTSGMETQYF
CDR3 DNA: TGCGCCAGCAGGACTAGCGGGATGGAGACCCAGTACTTC

V gene: TRBV5-5
D gene: TRBD2
J gene: TRBJ2-7
clone size: NA
CDR3 protein: CASSLSGQLAGGPLREQYF
CDR3 DNA: TGTGCCAGCAGCTTGTCCGGACAACTAGCGGGGGGTCCCCTACGGGAGCAGTACTTC

V gene: TRBV5-1
D gene: NA
J gene: TRBJ1-3
clone size: NA
CDR3 protein: CASSLGQALSGNTIYF
CDR3 DNA: TGCGCCAGCAGCTTGGGACAGGCCCTCTCTGGAAACACCATATATTTT